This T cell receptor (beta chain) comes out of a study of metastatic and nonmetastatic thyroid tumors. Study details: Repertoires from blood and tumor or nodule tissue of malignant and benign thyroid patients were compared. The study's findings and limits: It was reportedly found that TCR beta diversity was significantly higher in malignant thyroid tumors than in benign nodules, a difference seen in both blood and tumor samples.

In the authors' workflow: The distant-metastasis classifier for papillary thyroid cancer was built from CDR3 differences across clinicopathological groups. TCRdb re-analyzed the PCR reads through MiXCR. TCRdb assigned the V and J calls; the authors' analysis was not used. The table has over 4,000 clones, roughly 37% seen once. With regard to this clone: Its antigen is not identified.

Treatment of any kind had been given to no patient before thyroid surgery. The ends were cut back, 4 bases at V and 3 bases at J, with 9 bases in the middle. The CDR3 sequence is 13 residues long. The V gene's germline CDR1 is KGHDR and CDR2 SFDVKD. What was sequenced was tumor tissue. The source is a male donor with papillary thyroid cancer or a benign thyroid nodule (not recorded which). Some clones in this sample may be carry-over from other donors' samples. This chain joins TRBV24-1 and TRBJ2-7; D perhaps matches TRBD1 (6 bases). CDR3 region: CATSDPDSYEQYF. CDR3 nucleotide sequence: TGTGCCACCAGTGACCCGGACAGCTACGAGCAGTACTTC.